The 5 T cell receptor beta chains reported below all come from one sample, sequenced in a study of multiple sclerosis patients with progressive multifocal leukoencephalopathy. The protocol was immunoSEQ multiplex PCR, while the TCRdb copy is restricted to in-frame clones and leaves out a portion. The repertoire includes under 30,000 clones, 89% of them detected once, and approximately 1.5% sits in the top ten. Time point defined: five to six months of natalizumab therapy. This specimen was PBMCs, taken from a patient treated with natalizumab. The receptors here all came from a human donor with multiple sclerosis.

The chain combines TRBV5-6 with TRBJ2-5; 8 bases fit TRBD2. The DNA matches TRBJ2-7 better at its end, which makes the J call doubtful. CDR1 SGHDT and CDR2 YYEEEE come from the germline V gene. The CDR3 spans 16 residues. CDR3 amino acids: CASSWGGLAGSYEQYF. Written as DNA, the CDR3 is TGTGCCAGCAGCTGGGGTGGACTAGCCGGGTCCTACGAGCAGTACTTC.

The genes are TRBV4-1 and TRBJ2-3; 11 bases map to TRBD1. There are 15 residues in the CDR3. V shed 4 bases, J shed 3 bases, and the junction held 3 bases outside the gene matches. Germline loops: CDR1 MGHRA, CDR2 YSYEKL. In DNA, the CDR3 is TGCGCCAGCAGCCCCTGGGACAGGGGGACAGATACGCAGTATTTT. Amino acids: CASSPWDRGTDTQYF.

CDR3 amino acids: CASSLEGTGSEAFF. The CDR3 DNA reads TGTGCCAGCAGCTTAGAAGGGACAGGGAGTGAAGCTTTCTTT. The chain employs TRBV7-9 and TRBJ1-1, with 9 bases matching TRBD1. The junction had 4 bases not matched to a gene; V was cut back by 1 base and J by 7 bases. Germline assignment: CDR1 SEHNR and CDR2 FQNEAQ (reference sequence). This CDR3 has 14 residues.

V usage is TRBV5-5 and J usage is TRBJ1-5; D possibly corresponds to TRBD1 (6 bases). Germline lookup yields CDR1 SGHKS and CDR2 YYEKEE (reference sequence). Trimming removed 1 base from V and 7 bases from J, with 12 bases in between. The length of the CDR3 is 14 residues. This CDR3 reads CASSLKGGEQPQHF. In nucleotides, the CDR3 is TGTGCCAGCAGCTTGAAAGGGGGAGAGCAGCCCCAGCATTTT. Combining the CDR3 with reference TRBV5-5 and TRBJ1-5 gives the whole variable domain DAGVTQSPTHLIKTRGQQVTLRCSPISGHKSVSWYQQVLGQGPQFIFQYYEKEERGRGNFPDRFSARQFPNYSSELNVNALLLGDSALYLCASSLKGGEQPQHFGDGTRLSIL.

The V and J genes are TRBV7-9 and TRBJ2-3; weak D call: TRBD2 (7 bases). CDR1 SEHNR and CDR2 FQNEAQ come from the germline V gene (reference sequence). This CDR3 spans 15 amino acids. Trimming took off 8 bases at V and 4 bases at J, with 19 bases between the two ends. The CDR3 sequence is CASCGGTRGADTQYF. The CDR3 coding sequence is TGTGCCAGCTGCGGGGGCACCCGAGGAGCAGATACGCAGTATTTT.